This T cell receptor beta chain came from a study of molecular identifiers for immune sequencing clone quantification. Findings of the study overall: Because of identical TCR molecules sharing a barcode, sizes of highly expanded clones could be underestimated. Even with some 1 million naive cells present, spiked Jurkat TCR RNA from one cell was reportedly detectable.

CDR3 length: 14 residues. Deletions cut 0 bases from V and 0 bases from J, with 7 bases between. The V gene's germline CDR1 is SGDLS and CDR2 YYNGEE. There are many counts of this clonotype. Antigen: not known. MiXCR was run by TCRdb on the PCR reads, yielding one entry per CDR3 protein. Of tens of thousands of distinct CDR3 sequences in the sample, roughly 20% were seen once. The receptor was isolated from a human donor in good health. Some libraries in this study had Jurkat cell RNA spiked in. The sequencing sample was made of naive CD8+ T cells from blood, with Jurkat cell RNA spiked in. Subset given: FACS-sorted CD8+CD4-CCR7+CD45RA+ naive T cells. The V gene is TRBV9, the J gene TRBJ2-7; TRBD1 might be the D (5 bases). DNA for the CDR3: TGTGCCAGCAGCGTAGAGGACATCTCCTACGAGCAGTACTTC. Protein sequence: CASSVEDISYEQYF.